A single T cell receptor (beta chain) is shown here with its context. The sample comes from a study of blood T cell repertoires in COVID-19. Study background: Material from acute and convalescent COVID-19 was sourced from the United States, Italy and Spain. In each case, the material was cDNA or gDNA derived from T cells, B-cell-depleted T cells, or PBMCs.

TCRdb keeps only in-frame clones here, not all; method: immunoSEQ multiplex PCR. The data contain some 200,000 clones, roughly 80% of them singletons. Participants, about 18 to 90 years old, spanned more than 20 US areas. Self-reported history from a screening survey and questionnaire set each donor's cohort. What was sequenced was PBMCs or T cells enriched from blood (not recorded which). The TCR comes from a woman aged 55-69 years with acute COVID-19.

Here the CDR3 reads CASSPLPFLAGGRPDTQYF. The DNA for the CDR3 is TGTGCCAGCTCACCACTTCCTTTCCTAGCGGGAGGACGGCCAGATACGCAGTATTTT. The chain employs TRBV18 and TRBJ2-3, with 11 bases lining up with TRBD2. Germline V lookup: CDR1 KGHSH, CDR2 LQKENI. The CDR3 is 19 residues long. Unmatched junction bases numbered 13, after V lost 1 base and J lost 4 bases. Combining the CDR3 with reference TRBV18 and TRBJ2-3 gives the whole variable domain NAGVMQNPRHLVRRRGQEARLRCSPMKGHSHVYWYRQLPEEGLKFMVYLQKENIIDESGMPKERFSAEFPKEGPSILRIQQVVRGDSAAYFCASSPLPFLAGGRPDTQYFGPGTRLTVL.